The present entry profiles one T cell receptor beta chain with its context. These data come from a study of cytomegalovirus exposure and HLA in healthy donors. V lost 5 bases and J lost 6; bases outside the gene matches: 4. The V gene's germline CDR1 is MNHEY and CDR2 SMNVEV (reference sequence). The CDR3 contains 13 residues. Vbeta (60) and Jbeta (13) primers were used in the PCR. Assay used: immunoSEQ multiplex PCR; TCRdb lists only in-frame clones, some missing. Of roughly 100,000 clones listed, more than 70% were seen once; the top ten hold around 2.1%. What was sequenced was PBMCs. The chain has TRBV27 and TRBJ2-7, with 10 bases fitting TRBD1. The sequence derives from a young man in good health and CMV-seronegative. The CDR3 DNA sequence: TGTGCCAGCAGTGGGACAGGGGTGGGCGAGCAGTACTTC. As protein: CASSGTGVGEQYF.